The following is a TCR beta chain sequence with its context. The antigen is unknown. Those who donated were healthy bone marrow donors. The data belong to a study of cytomegalovirus exposure and HLA in healthy donors. General study findings and limits: The study designated around 150 TCR beta chains cytomegalovirus-associated. In a later analysis, common viral pathogens appeared linked to several of the most significant clusters.

With 60 Vbeta and 13 Jbeta primers, the PCR was carried out. Data came from immunoSEQ multiplex PCR; TCRdb stores just in-frame clones and leaves some out. The table lists about 98,000 clones, about 85% of them singletons. Germline CDR1 and CDR2: SEHNR and FQNEAQ (reference sequence). CDR3 length equals 16 residues. With V trimmed by 4 bases and J by 6 bases, 12 bases remained unmatched. Sequences were obtained from PBMCs. This receptor was identified in a female donor in good health and CMV-seropositive. The rearrangement uses TRBV7-9 and TRBJ1-2, with 9 bases matching TRBD1. The CDR3, as DNA: TGTGCCAGCAGCTCTCTTGGGACAGGGCCTGACAATGGCTACACCTTC. Protein product: CASSSLGTGPDNGYTF.